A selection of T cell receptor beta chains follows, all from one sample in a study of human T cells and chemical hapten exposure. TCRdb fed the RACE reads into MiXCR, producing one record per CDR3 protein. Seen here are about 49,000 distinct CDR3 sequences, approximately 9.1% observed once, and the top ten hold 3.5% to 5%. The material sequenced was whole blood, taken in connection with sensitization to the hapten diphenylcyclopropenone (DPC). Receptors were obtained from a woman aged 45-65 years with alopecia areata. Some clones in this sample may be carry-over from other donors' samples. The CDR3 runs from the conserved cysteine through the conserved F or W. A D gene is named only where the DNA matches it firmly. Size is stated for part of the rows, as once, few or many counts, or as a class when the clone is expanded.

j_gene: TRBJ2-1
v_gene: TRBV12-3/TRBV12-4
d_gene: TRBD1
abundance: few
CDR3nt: TGTGCCAGCGGACAGGGAATCAATGAGCAGTTCTTC
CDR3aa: CASGQGINEQFF

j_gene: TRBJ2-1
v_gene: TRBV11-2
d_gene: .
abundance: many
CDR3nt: TGTGCCAGCAGCTTAGATATGGGCTCTCTAGGCCGGTTCTTC
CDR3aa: CASSLDMGSLGRFF

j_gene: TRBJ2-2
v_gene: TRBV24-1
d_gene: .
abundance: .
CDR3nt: TGTGCCACCAGTGATCCCCGGGAAATCACCGGGGAGCTGTTTTTT
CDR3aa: CATSDPREITGELFF

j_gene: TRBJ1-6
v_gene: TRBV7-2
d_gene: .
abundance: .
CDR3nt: TGTGCCAGCACCCGAGTGGGGGGTTCTAATTCACCCCTCCACTTT
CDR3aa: CASTRVGGSNSPLHF

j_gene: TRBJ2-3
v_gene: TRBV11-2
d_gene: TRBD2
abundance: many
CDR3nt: TGTGCCAGCAGCTCGAGGCCAGCGGGAGGTATCAGTACGCAGTATTTT
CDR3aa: CASSSRPAGGISTQYF

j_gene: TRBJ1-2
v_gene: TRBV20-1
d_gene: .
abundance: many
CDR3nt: TGCAGTGCTAGTCTCCCGGCGGGCTATGGCTACACCTTC
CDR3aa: CSASLPAGYGYTF

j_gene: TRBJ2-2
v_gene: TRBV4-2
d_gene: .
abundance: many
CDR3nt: TGTGCCAGCACCCTCGCAGGGGTCGGGACCGGGGAGCTGTTTTTT
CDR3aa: CASTLAGVGTGELFF

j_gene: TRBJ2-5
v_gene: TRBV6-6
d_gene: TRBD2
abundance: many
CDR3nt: TGTGCCAGCAGTTCGGGGACTAGCGGGAGACGTGAGACCCAGTACTTC
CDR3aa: CASSSGTSGRRETQYF

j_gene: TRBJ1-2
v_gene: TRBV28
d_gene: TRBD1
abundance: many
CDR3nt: TGTGCCAGCAACGCCGGGACAGCCTATGGCTACACCTTC
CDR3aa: CASNAGTAYGYTF

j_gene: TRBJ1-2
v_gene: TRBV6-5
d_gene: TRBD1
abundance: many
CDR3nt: TGTGCCAGCAAAAAATCGGGACAGAAAGGCTACACCTTC
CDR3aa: CASKKSGQKGYTF

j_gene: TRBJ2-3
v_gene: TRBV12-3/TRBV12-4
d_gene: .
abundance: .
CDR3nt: TGTGCCAGCAGTTTAAAATGGGACAAGACAGATACGCAGTATTTT
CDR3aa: CASSLKWDKTDTQYF